Shown below are 2 T cell receptor beta chains from a single sample sequenced in a study of blood T cell repertoires in COVID-19. The protocol was immunoSEQ multiplex PCR, while the TCRdb copy is restricted to in-frame clones and leaves out a portion. The sample lists about 310,000 clones, roughly 86% occurring once. Input material: peripheral blood. These receptors were taken from a woman aged 50 to 60 who had recovered from COVID-19.

A few counts support this clone. This chain connects TRBV6-1 to TRBJ1-5, with D possibly matching TRBD1 (5 bases). Germline assignment: CDR1 MNHNS and CDR2 SASEGT. CDR3 length: 15 amino acids. The V gene lost 3 bases and the J gene lost 0 bases, with 9 bases spanning the gap. CDR3 sequence (DNA): TGTGCCAGCAGTGACCGGCAGGGTAGCAATCAGCCCCAGCATTTT. The encoded protein is CASSDRQGSNQPQHF.

This clone turned up a few times. The rearrangement uses TRBV9 and TRBJ1-4; no clear D. V was pared by 0 bases and J by 4 bases, with 10 bases between. Germline V CDR1 and CDR2: SGDLS, YYNGEE. The CDR3 spans 15 residues. CDR3 coding DNA: TGTGCCAGCAGCGTAGGCCTCCCCGGTAATGAAAAACTGTTTTTT. This translates into CASSVGLPGNEKLFF.